The present entry profiles one T cell receptor beta chain with its context. Its antigen is currently unknown. The CDR3 contains 14 residues. Germline values: CDR1 LNHNV, CDR2 YYDKDF (reference sequence). V lost 0 bases and J lost 1, with 6 bases in between. This sample stems from a study of CD8+CD57+ T cells in acquired aplastic anemia. Selection for sequencing was limited to patients who had shown CD8+CD57+ cell expansion by flow cytometry. Patient blood was sampled before any therapy had been received. Profiling of TCR beta VDJ combinations and CDR3 sequences used genomic DNA as template. TCRdb fed the reads into MiXCR, producing one record per CDR3 protein. This sample has about 58,000 distinct CDR3 sequences, with around 50% found just once. Notes on the study in general: Sharing between patients and controls was observed for roughly 30 CD8+ CDR3 sequences.

The sequencing sample was made of sorted CD4+, CD8+, or CD8+CD57+ T cells (not recorded which) from PBMCs. This receptor was taken from a human donor with aplastic anemia. This chain uses TRBV15 with TRBJ1-1; the D is unclear. In DNA form, the CDR3 reads TGTGCCACCAGCAGAGAGACGGGGAACACTGAAGCTTTCTTT. It yields the protein CATSRETGNTEAFF.